This TCR beta chain comes out of a study of beta chain features in type 1 diabetes. Study-wide context: In age, gender and cell yields, patients were similar to healthy donors. Study-level findings and limits: All four CD4+ subsets from Type 1 diabetes patients carried moderately but significantly shorter TCRB CDR3s. The cDNA sequencing approach could over-represent high-TCR-expressing cells.

Cell sorting via CD45RO/CCR7/CD25/CD127/CD95/CD27 was performed to obtain CD4+ naive, central memory, regulatory and stem cell-like memory cells. The CDR3 covers 15 residues. Between the trimmed V and J ends, which lost 4 bases and 4 bases, there was a span of 17 bases. Per the germline V gene, CDR1 is SGHRS and CDR2 is YFSETQ. cDNA synthesis used the whole RNA isolate, giving expressed TCRB sequences. The assay was immunoSEQ multiplex PCR, and TCRdb's table has in-frame clones only and misses some. The sample consists of hundreds of thousands of clones, over 12% of them appearing once. A remark on this clone: Its cognate antigen is unknown.

The chain links TRBV5-1 to TRBJ2-5, with a tentative D call TRBD1 (6 bases). The receptor was isolated from a middle-aged woman in good health. The sample consisted of naive CD4+ T cells from blood. The CDR3 DNA reads as TGCGCCAGCAGCCATCTACAGGGCAGGGGAGAGACCCAGTACTTC. Translated, it gives CASSHLQGRGETQYF.